These 29 T cell receptor beta chains were all obtained from the same sample, sequenced in a study of cytomegalovirus exposure and HLA in healthy donors. The PCR used 60 Vbeta and 13 Jbeta primers. The data were produced by immunoSEQ multiplex PCR, yet TCRdb's version contains in-frame clones alone and is incomplete. Of 100,000 to 150,000 clones in the sample, approximately 80% were seen once. The specimen was PBMCs. These receptor sequences come from a woman aged 35 to 49 in good health and CMV-seronegative.

This chain connects TRBV11-2 to TRBJ2-1; 13 bases are a match to TRBD2. This CDR3 is built from 15 residues. Germline values: CDR1 SGHAT, CDR2 FQNNGV. The V segment lost 4 bases and the J segment 7 bases; nucleotides outside the gene matches: 4. The CDR3 here is CASSWTSGRRNEQFF. Written as DNA, the CDR3 is TGTGCCAGCAGCTGGACTAGCGGGAGAAGGAATGAGCAGTTCTTC.

The chain couples TRBV5-1 to TRBJ2-5; possible D gene TRBD1, 6 bases. The better agreement between TRBJ2-7 and the DNA end casts doubt on the J call. Germline CDR1 SGHRS, CDR2 YFSETQ. The CDR3 length is 14 residues. The CDR3 loop reads CASSSTQGTYEQYF. The DNA for the CDR3 is TGCGCCAGCAGCAGTACACAGGGCACCTACGAGCAGTACTTC.

A few counts support this clone. This sequence joins TRBV4-2 and TRBJ1-2; possible D gene TRBD1, 6 bases. V was shortened by 0 bases and J by 4 bases, with 12 bases between the two germline ends. This CDR3 is 15 amino acids long. Germline loops: CDR1 LGHNA, CDR2 YNFKEQ. The CDR3 nucleotides are TGTGCCAGCAGCCAAGATACGGGGGGCACCTATGGCTACACCTTC. This codes for CASSQDTGGTYGYTF.

The chain has TRBV7-6 and TRBJ2-5, with 8 nucleotides matching TRBD2. The CDR3 length is 15 residues. V lost 3 bases to trimming and J lost 4 bases; unmatched junction nucleotides: 7. In germline, CDR1 is SGHVS, CDR2 FNYEAQ. The CDR3 sequence: CASSFTSGGLETQYF. CDR3 coding DNA: TGTGCCAGCAGCTTTACTAGCGGAGGGCTAGAGACCCAGTACTTC.

The V and J genes are TRBV7-2 and TRBJ2-7; D possibly corresponds to TRBD2 (6 bases). Trimming stripped 7 bases from V and 1 base from J, with 14 bases between. The germline CDR1 and CDR2 sequences are SGHTA and FQGNSA. The CDR3 is 14 residues long. As DNA, the CDR3 is TGTGCCAGCATCCCGGGGAGCGGGTCCTACGAGCAGTACTTC. Translating it yields CASIPGSGSYEQYF.

The V gene is TRBV28, the J gene TRBJ2-7; D is possibly TRBD1 (6 bases). CDR1 is MDHEN, CDR2 SYDVKM, per germline. This CDR3 has 12 amino acids. V lost 5 bases, J lost 6 bases, and 11 bases lay in between. The CDR3: CASSTGFGEQYF. CDR3 DNA sequence: TGTGCCAGCAGTACAGGGTTCGGCGAGCAGTACTTC.

This rearrangement joins TRBV11-2 to TRBJ2-5; 13 bases agree with TRBD2. V was pared by 5 bases and J by 2 bases, with 5 bases of the junction left unmatched. The CDR3 has 16 residues. Germline CDR1 reads SGHAT; CDR2 reads FQNNGV. The CDR3 region is CASSPGTSGTQETQYF. Here the CDR3 DNA reads TGTGCCAGCAGCCCAGGGACTAGCGGGACACAAGAGACCCAGTACTTC.

This sequence joins TRBV9 and TRBJ2-5, with 11 bases lining up with TRBD2. Germline V gene lookup returns CDR1 SGDLS and CDR2 YYNGEE. The CDR3 runs to 16 residues. V was pared by 3 bases and J by 2 bases, with 6 bases of the junction left unmatched. The CDR3, as DNA: TGTGCCAGCAGCGGCGGACTAGCGGGTAAACAAGAGACCCAGTACTTC. Amino acids: CASSGGLAGKQETQYF.

V and J are TRBV10-3 and TRBJ1-1; D ambiguous. The CDR3 extends over 14 amino acids. Germline values: CDR1 ENHRY, CDR2 SYGVKD. V lost 0 bases and J lost 1, with 6 bases in between. CDR3 amino acids: CAISESRRNTEAFF. The CDR3 DNA reads as TGTGCCATCAGTGAGTCGAGGAGGAACACTGAAGCTTTCTTT.

The chain is built from TRBV5-6 and TRBJ2-4; D is perhaps TRBD1 (5 bases). Per the germline V gene, CDR1 is SGHDT and CDR2 is YYEEEE. The V gene lost 1 base and the J gene lost 2 bases, with 13 bases spanning the gap. The CDR3 extends over 16 amino acids. The CDR3 here is CASSLWQGFSKNIQYF. CDR3 in DNA: TGTGCCAGCAGCTTGTGGCAGGGTTTCTCCAAAAACATTCAGTACTTC. The full variable domain, its missing parts supplied by reference TRBV5-6 and TRBJ2-4, is DAGVTQSPTHLIKTRGQQVTLRCSPKSGHDTVSWYQQALGQGPQFIFQYYEEEERQRGNFPDRFSGHQFPNYSSELNVNALLLGDSALYLCASSLWQGFSKNIQYFGAGTRLSVL.

The rearrangement links TRBV27 to TRBJ2-1; a possible D gene is TRBD2 (5 bases). CDR1 and CDR2 from the germline V gene are MNHEY and SMNVEV (reference sequence). V lost 3 bases and J 9 bases, leaving 12 bases between the germline ends. The CDR3 covers 13 residues. The CDR3 DNA reads TGTGCCAGCAGTTTGACATTAGCGAGTGAGCAGTTCTTC. Translating it yields CASSLTLASEQFF.

The chain employs TRBV10-1 and TRBJ1-1; 7 bases match TRBD1. The V gene end was trimmed by 4 bases and the J gene end by 3 bases; junction bases not matched to a gene: 11. CDR1 and CDR2 (germline): WNHNN, SYGVQD (reference sequence). There are 16 residues in the CDR3. This CDR3 is CASSVGTALLDTEAFF. CDR3 nucleotides: TGCGCCAGCAGTGTAGGGACAGCCCTATTGGACACTGAAGCTTTCTTT.

V usage is TRBV4-2 and J usage is TRBJ2-7, with D possibly TRBD2 on 6 matching bases. Germline lookup yields CDR1 LGHNA and CDR2 YNFKEQ. The V and J ends lost 2 bases and 5 bases respectively, with 13 bases between them. This CDR3 is 14 amino acids long. Here the CDR3 DNA reads TGTGCCAGCAGCCAACGACTAGGATTTGACGAGCAGTACTTC. It translates to CASSQRLGFDEQYF.

This rearrangement joins TRBV4-1 to TRBJ2-7, with 7 positions matching TRBD2. There are 15 residues in the CDR3. J gave up 5 bases and V 0 bases, and 7 bases lay outside the gene matches. From germline, CDR1 is MGHRA and CDR2 YSYEKL. CDR3 region: CASSQDPGGWDEQYF. The CDR3 coding sequence is TGCGCCAGCAGCCAAGATCCCGGGGGGTGGGACGAGCAGTACTTC.

Points on this clone: The junction and the germline gene differ at one end; a read error may be behind it. V gene TRBV19 combines with J gene TRBJ1-1, with D unclear. Germline values: CDR1 LNHDA, CDR2 SQIVND (reference sequence). The CDR3 is made up of 14 amino acids. The CDR3 is CASSIAGMVTQAFF. The CDR3 DNA reads TGTGCCAGTAGTATAGCGGGGATGGTCACTCAAGCTTTCTTT. The whole variable domain, remainder taken from reference TRBV19 and TRBJ1-1, is DGGITQSPKYLFRKEGQNVTLSCEQNLNHDAMYWYRQDPGQGLRLIYYSQIVNDFQKGDIAEGYSVSREKKESFPLTVTSAQKNPTAFYLCASSIAGMVTQAFFGQGTRLTVV.

This clone came up once. The CDR3 is CASSLEGTGHDTQYF. CDR3 bases: TGTGCCAGCAGCTTAGAAGGGACAGGTCACGATACGCAGTATTTT. The rearrangement joins TRBV7-3 to TRBJ2-3; TRBD1 agrees at 8 bases. This CDR3 has 15 residues. The germline CDR1 and CDR2 sequences are SGHTA and FQGTGA. The ends lost 2 bases at V and 6 bases at J; junction bases unmatched: 7.

The V gene is TRBV6-5, the J gene TRBJ2-2, with unresolved D. From germline, CDR1 is MNHEY and CDR2 SVGAGI. Trimming removed 7 bases at V and 1 base at J, with 7 bases between. The CDR3 sequence is 13 residues long. CDR3 in amino acids: CASNGQNTGELFF. CDR3 nucleotides: TGTGCCAGCAATGGGCAGAACACCGGGGAGCTGTTTTTT.

The chain is built from TRBV27 and TRBJ2-2; D might be TRBD1 (5 bases). V lost 8 bases, J lost 3 bases, and 10 bases lay in between. The CDR3 is 13 amino acids. Germline V gene data show CDR1 as MNHEY and CDR2 as SMNVEV (reference sequence). CDR3: CASLSGYTGELFF. The CDR3 DNA reads TGTGCCAGCCTATCAGGGTACACCGGGGAGCTGTTTTTT.

The rearrangement uses TRBV11-2 and TRBJ2-5; 15 bases are shared with TRBD2. The CDR3 loop spans 18 amino acids. Trimming removed 3 bases from V and 5 bases from J; junction bases left unmatched: 10. CDR1 is SGHAT and CDR2 is FQNNGV in the germline V gene. CDR3 residues: CASSFGTSGGRIGETQYF. CDR3 DNA: TGTGCCAGCAGCTTTGGGACTAGCGGGGGGCGGATAGGGGAGACCCAGTACTTC.

The chain has TRBV5-1 and TRBJ2-3, with D possibly TRBD2 on 7 matching bases. The CDR3 has 15 amino acids. With 0 bases removed from V and 4 bases from J, the gap between germline ends came to 12 bases. Germline CDR1 is SGHRS and CDR2 is YFSETQ. This CDR3 is CASSLGGGASDTQYF. The CDR3 DNA reads as TGCGCCAGCAGCTTGGGTGGGGGGGCATCAGATACGCAGTATTTT.

The CDR3 bases are TGCGCCAGCAGCCAAGACCCCGTTTTCACTGAAGCTTTCTTT. This gives the protein CASSQDPVFTEAFF. The chain joins TRBV4-1 to TRBJ1-1; no firm D call. Germline CDR1 reads MGHRA; CDR2 reads YSYEKL. This CDR3 has 14 amino acids. The germline V and J ends were trimmed by 0 bases and 4 bases, with 9 bases remaining between them.

The rearrangement joins TRBV2 to TRBJ2-7, with 8 bases fitting TRBD2. V shed 3 bases and J 6 bases; nucleotides not matched to a gene: 4. Germline CDR1 SNHLY, CDR2 FYNNEI. The CDR3 contains 13 residues. DNA for the CDR3: TGTGCCAGCAGTGAGGAGCTAGCGGGCGAGCAGTACTTC. This encodes CASSEELAGEQYF.

The chain is built from TRBV9 and TRBJ2-2; 11 nucleotides line up with TRBD2. Germline CDR1 is SGDLS and CDR2 is YYNGEE. The CDR3 totals 17 residues. V gave up 4 bases and J gave up 7 bases; unmatched junction bases: 12. CDR3 in amino acids: CASSSLAGGAFSGELFF. DNA for the CDR3: TGTGCCAGCAGCTCGCTAGCGGGAGGCGCTTTCAGCGGGGAGCTGTTTTTT.

V usage is TRBV10-3 and J usage is TRBJ2-7; possible D gene TRBD1, 5 bases. Germline CDR1 ENHRY, CDR2 SYGVKD. V dropped 9 bases and J dropped 0 bases, with 15 bases sitting between them. The CDR3 covers 14 residues. Written as DNA, the CDR3 is TGTGCCATTAGTTCCTTAAGGGGCTCCTACGAGCAGTACTTC. Amino acids: CAISSLRGSYEQYF.

The genes are TRBV7-6 and TRBJ2-1; a possible D gene is TRBD1 (6 bases). Trimming stripped 4 bases from V and 7 bases from J, with 20 bases between. The CDR3 extends over 16 amino acids. CDR1 and CDR2 from the germline V gene are SGHVS and FNYEAQ. The CDR3 sequence is CASSSKPGHGVNEQFF. CDR3 in DNA: TGTGCCAGCAGCTCTAAACCGGGACACGGGGTAAATGAGCAGTTCTTC.

The J gene is TRBJ2-2, the V gene TRBV5-3; TRBD2 is a possible D gene (5 bases). TRBV5-3 is an ORF, with its function uncertain. The CDR3 covers 16 residues. V was shortened by 7 bases and J by 2 bases, with 18 bases between the two germline ends. In DNA, the CDR3 is TGTGCCAGAGGGGAGAATCGGACTCCAAACACCGGGGAGCTGTTTTTT. Encoded protein: CARGENRTPNTGELFF.

Worth noting for this clone: At one end, the junction sequence differs from germline, possibly due to a read error. CDR3: CSVRGRAKNSQYF. CDR3 nucleotide sequence: TGCAGCGTTAGGGGTAGGGCCAAAAACAGTCAGTACTTC. V usage is TRBV29-1 and J usage is TRBJ2-4; possible D gene TRBD1, 5 bases. Germline V CDR1 and CDR2: SQVTM, ANQGSEA. This CDR3 region has 13 residues.

The rearrangement links TRBV15 to TRBJ1-1, with TRBD1 as a possible D gene (5 bases). The CDR3 has 13 amino acids. V was clipped by 11 bases and J by 1 base, with 14 bases between them. Germline V gives CDR1 LNHNV, CDR2 YYDKDF (reference sequence). CDR3 in DNA: TGTGCCTCAAAGAGGACATCGAACACTGAAGCTTTCTTT. As protein: CASKRTSNTEAFF.

The chain has TRBV7-8 and TRBJ2-7, with D possibly being TRBD2 (5 bases). Germline values: CDR1 SGHVS, CDR2 FQNEAQ. This CDR3 has 15 amino acids. Trimming took off 4 bases at V and 0 bases at J, with 13 bases between the two ends. The CDR3 reads CASSSPEVSSYEQYF. The CDR3 nucleotides are TGTGCCAGCAGCTCCCCGGAGGTGAGCTCCTACGAGCAGTACTTC.